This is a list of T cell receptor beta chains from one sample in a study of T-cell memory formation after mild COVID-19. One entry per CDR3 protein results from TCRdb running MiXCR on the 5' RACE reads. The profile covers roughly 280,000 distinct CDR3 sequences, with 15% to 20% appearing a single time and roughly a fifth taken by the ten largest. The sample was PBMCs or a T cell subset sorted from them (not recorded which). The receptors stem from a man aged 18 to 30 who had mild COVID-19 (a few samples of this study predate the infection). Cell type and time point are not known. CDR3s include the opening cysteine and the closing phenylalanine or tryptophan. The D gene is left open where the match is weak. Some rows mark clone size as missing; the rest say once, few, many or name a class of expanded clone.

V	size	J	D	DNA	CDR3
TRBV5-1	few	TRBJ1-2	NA	TGCGCCAGCAGCTTGGCAGGGGAGTATGGCTACACCTTC	CASSLAGEYGYTF
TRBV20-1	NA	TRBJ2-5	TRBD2	TGCAGTGCCCCAGCGGGGGGGCCCCAAGAGACCCAGTACTTC	CSAPAGGPQETQYF
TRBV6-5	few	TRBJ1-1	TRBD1	TGTGCCAGCAGTCAACCCGGGACAGGTAGGACTGAAGCTTTCTTT	CASSQPGTGRTEAFF
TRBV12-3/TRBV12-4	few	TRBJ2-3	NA	TGTGCCAGCAGCATTGGCAGGGGGGCCTATACGCAGTATTTT	CASSIGRGAYTQYF
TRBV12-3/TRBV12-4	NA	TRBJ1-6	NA	TGTGCCAGCAGTTTAGAAGGCCTTAATTCACCCCTCCACTTT	CASSLEGLNSPLHF
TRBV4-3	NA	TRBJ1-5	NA	TGCGCCAGCAGCCAAGATGCCAGGGCCCCCAATCAGCCCCAGCATTTT	CASSQDARAPNQPQHF
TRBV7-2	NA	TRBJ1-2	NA	TGTGCCAGCAGCTTAAGGGACAAAAACTATGGCTACACCTTC	CASSLRDKNYGYTF
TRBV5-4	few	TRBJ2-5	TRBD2	TGTGCCAGCAGTTCCAAGCGGGGGGTGAAAGAGACCCAGTACTTC	CASSSKRGVKETQYF
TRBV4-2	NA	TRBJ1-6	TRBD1	TGTGCCAGCAGCCGGACAGGTTCACCCCTCCACTTT	CASSRTGSPLHF
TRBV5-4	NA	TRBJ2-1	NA	TGTGCCAGCAGCCTCCGGGACTTCTGGAATGAGCAGTTCTTC	CASSLRDFWNEQFF
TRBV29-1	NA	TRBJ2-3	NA	TGCAGCGTTGACGGCTGGGAAGGCACAGATACGCAGTATTTT	CSVDGWEGTDTQYF
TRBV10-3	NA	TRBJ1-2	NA	TGTGCCACCGAGGGGGGGTTCTATGGCTACACCTTC	CATEGGFYGYTF
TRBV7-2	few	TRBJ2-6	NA	TGTGCGATCTCTGGGGCCAACGTCCTGACTTTC	CAISGANVLTF
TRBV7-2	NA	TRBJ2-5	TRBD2	TGTGCCAGCAGCGCTCAACTAGCGTCGGAGACCCAGTACTTC	CASSAQLASETQYF
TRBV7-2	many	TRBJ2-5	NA	TGTGCCAGCAGCCCCCGCGGCAGGACAGTAGAGACCCAGTACTTC	CASSPRGRTVETQYF
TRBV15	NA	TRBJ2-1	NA	TGTACCACCAGCAGACCAGGGGTCCGGTCGGGTTACAATGAGCAGTTCTTC	CTTSRPGVRSGYNEQFF
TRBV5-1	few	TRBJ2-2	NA	TGCGCCAGCAGCTTGGTCCGGGGAACCGGGGAGCTGTTTTTT	CASSLVRGTGELFF
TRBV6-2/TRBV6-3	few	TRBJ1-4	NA	TGTGCCAGCAGCCCCGGGACGTATGAAAAACTGTTTTTT	CASSPGTYEKLFF
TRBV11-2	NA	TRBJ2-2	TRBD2	TGTGCCAGCAGCTTAACAGCGGGGGTCGGGGAGCTGTTTTTT	CASSLTAGVGELFF
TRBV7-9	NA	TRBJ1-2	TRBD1	TGTGCCAGCAGCTTGCCGCTAGTGGGACAGGGATTAGGCTACACCTTC	CASSLPLVGQGLGYTF
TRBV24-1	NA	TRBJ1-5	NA	TGTGCCACCAGTGACAGGGCAGGGTGGTGGCCCCAGCATTTT	CATSDRAGWWPQHF
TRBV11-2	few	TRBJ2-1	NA	TGTGCCAGCAGCTTAGGCCAGATCAATGAGCAGTTCTTC	CASSLGQINEQFF
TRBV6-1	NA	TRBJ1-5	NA	TGTGCCAGCAGTGACACGAGATGGGGCAATCAGCCCCAGCATTTT	CASSDTRWGNQPQHF
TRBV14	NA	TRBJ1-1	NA	TGTGCCAGCAGCCAGCAACACTTGAACACTGAAGCTTTCTTT	CASSQQHLNTEAFF
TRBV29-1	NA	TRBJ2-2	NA	TGCAGCGTTGTCAGGTCGAACACCGGGGAGCTGTTTTTT	CSVVRSNTGELFF
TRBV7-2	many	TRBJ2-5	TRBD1	TGTGCCAGCAGCCCGTCCCGGACAGGTCCAGGGACCCAGTACTTC	CASSPSRTGPGTQYF
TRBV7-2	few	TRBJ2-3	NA	TGTGCCAGCAGCTTAGGGACTACCGGCGCAGATACGCAGTATTTT	CASSLGTTGADTQYF
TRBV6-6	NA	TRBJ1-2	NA	TGTGCCAGCAGCGACCGTGGGCAGGGGTATGGCTACACCTTC	CASSDRGQGYGYTF
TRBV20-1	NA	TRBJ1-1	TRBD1	TGCAGTGCACCCCTGACAGGGTCGGCCACTGAAGCTTTCTTT	CSAPLTGSATEAFF
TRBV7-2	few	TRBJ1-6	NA	TGTGCCAGCAGCTTACGGGGCCAGGGGTCACCCCTCCACTTT	CASSLRGQGSPLHF
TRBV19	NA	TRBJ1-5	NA	TGTGCCAGTACCAAAACTCGGGACGGACTTGGGCCCCAGCATTTT	CASTKTRDGLGPQHF
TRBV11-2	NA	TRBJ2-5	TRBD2	TGTGCCAGCAGCCTCGCCCCTTTCAGCGGGGGGAGTCTGGAGACCCAGTACTTC	CASSLAPFSGGSLETQYF
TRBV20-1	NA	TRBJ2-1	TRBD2	TGCAGTGCTAGTGGCGGGGGACTAAACAATGAGCAGTTCTTC	CSASGGGLNNEQFF
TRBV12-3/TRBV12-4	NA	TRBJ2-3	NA	TGTGCCAGCAGTTTCGGACCGGCCCCCGGCCAAGATACGCAGTATTTT	CASSFGPAPGQDTQYF
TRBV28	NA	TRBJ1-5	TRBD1	TGTGCCAGCAACCCACTCGGACAGGTACGGCAGCCCCAGCATTTT	CASNPLGQVRQPQHF
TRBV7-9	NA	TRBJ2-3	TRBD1	TGTGCCAGCAGCCCCACAGGGGGCGGAGATACGCAGTATTTT	CASSPTGGGDTQYF
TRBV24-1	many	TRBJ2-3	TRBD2	TGTGCCACCGCCGGGACTACCGGGGATACGCAGTATTTT	CATAGTTGDTQYF